Listed below are T cell receptor beta chains from one sample, sequenced in a study of shared T cell receptors in the human thymus. TCRdb keeps only in-frame clones here, not all; method: immunoSEQ multiplex PCR. Found here are roughly 550,000 clones, about 84% of them singletons; the top ten hold around 0.012%. The data also belong to a second study, concerning human thymus T cells.

The specimen sequenced was thymocytes. The source is a boy younger than two with a congenital heart defect. The CDR3 runs from the conserved cysteine through the conserved F or W. Fields, in order: clone size, J gene, D gene, V gene, CDR3 length, CDR3 protein, CDR3 DNA. D genes are given only for firm matches. The size field is filled for only some rows; it gives once, few, many or a size class.

. TRBJ1-3 . TRBV10-3 17 CAISESRILYPGNTIYF TGTGCCATCAGTGAGTCCAGAATTCTGTACCCTGGAAACACCATATATTTT
. TRBJ2-1 . TRBV30 15 CAWSCRGSSYNEQFF TGTGCCTGGAGTTGTCGCGGCAGCTCCTACAATGAGCAGTTCTTC
few TRBJ2-7 TRBD2 TRBV7-9 15 CASSNPWEGLGEQYF TGTGCCAGCAGCAATCCATGGGAGGGCCTCGGGGAGCAGTACTTC
. TRBJ1-2 . TRBV7-9 17 CASSFPFKQGSRDGYTF TGTGCCAGCAGCTTCCCTTTTAAACAGGGTAGCCGTGATGGCTACACCTTC
. TRBJ2-2 . TRBV28 13 CASSLGRTGELFF TGTGCCAGCAGTCTCGGGAGAACCGGGGAGCTGTTTTTT
. TRBJ2-1 . TRBV9 17 CASSRHVGAGVYNEQFF TGTGCCAGCAGCAGGCACGTTGGGGCAGGAGTGTACAATGAGCAGTTCTTC
. TRBJ2-7 . TRBV4-1 15 CASSPRVGSAYEQYF TGCGCCAGCAGCCCTAGAGTAGGGAGTGCCTACGAGCAGTACTTC
. TRBJ2-3 . TRBV5-4 13 CASSQGYTDTQYF TGTGCCAGCAGCCAGGGGTACACAGATACGCAGTATTTT
. TRBJ1-5 . TRBV15 16 CATSTRLPGSNQPQHF TGTGCCACCAGCACCCGTCTACCAGGGAGCAATCAGCCCCAGCATTTT
. TRBJ2-3 . TRBV27 14 CASSLGEYTDTQYF TGTGCCAGCAGTTTAGGGGAGTACACAGATACGCAGTATTTT
few TRBJ2-6 . TRBV19 14 CASTNRAGANVLTF TGTGCCAGCACTAACAGGGCCGGGGCCAACGTCCTGACTTTC
. TRBJ1-5 TRBD1 TRBV4-2 17 CASSHAGTGVILKPQHF TGTGCCAGCAGCCACGCCGGGACAGGGGTAATTTTGAAGCCCCAGCATTTT
. TRBJ2-7 . TRBV7-2 16 CASSRDPQGEPYEQYF TGTGCCAGCAGCCGAGACCCACAAGGGGAACCCTACGAGCAGTACTTC
. TRBJ2-7 TRBD1 TRBV27 14 CASRRHTGDGEQYF TGTGCCAGCAGGCGTCACACAGGGGATGGGGAGCAGTACTTC
. TRBJ1-1 TRBD1 TRBV19 17 CASSTWFGDRVGTEAFF TGTGCCAGTAGTACTTGGTTCGGGGACAGGGTGGGCACTGAAGCTTTCTTT
. TRBJ2-1 TRBD2 TRBV19 17 CASSGSGLAGVDNEQFF TGTGCCAGTAGCGGATCCGGGCTAGCGGGAGTTGACAATGAGCAGTTCTTC
few TRBJ2-1 TRBD2 TRBV27 16 CASSPGLAGGFDEQFF TGTGCCAGCAGTCCCGGACTAGCGGGAGGGTTCGATGAGCAGTTCTTC
. TRBJ2-2 TRBD1 TRBV4-1 17 CASRATGSVPNTGELFF TGCGCCAGCAGGGCGACAGGGAGCGTACCGAACACCGGGGAGCTGTTTTTT
. TRBJ1-5 . TRBV27 15 CASTRRGHYNQPQHF TGTGCCAGCACTCGCCGGGGACATTACAATCAGCCCCAGCATTTT
few TRBJ2-7 TRBD1 TRBV27 12 CASKPGQGPMFF TGTGCCAGCAAACCGGGACAGGGCCCAATGTTCTTC
few TRBJ2-7 TRBD2 TRBV7-9 17 CASSLGTSGRGGYEQYF TGTGCCAGCAGCTTAGGTACTAGCGGGAGAGGTGGGTACGAGCAGTACTTC
. TRBJ2-7 TRBD1 TRBV6-1 17 CASSEEWDSHLSYEQYF TGTGCCAGCAGTGAAGAGTGGGACAGTCATCTCTCCTACGAGCAGTACTTC
. TRBJ1-2 . TRBV5-6 15 CASSPLGGGNYGYTF TGTGCCAGCAGCCCCCTGGGGGGGGGAAACTATGGCTACACCTTC